The 28 T cell receptor beta chains listed next were all sequenced from one sample in a study of early T cells in non-severe SARS-CoV-2 infection. TCRdb re-analysed the 5' RACE reads in MiXCR, keeping a single row per CDR3 protein. This table has around 59,000 distinct CDR3 sequences, around 12% appearing once. The sequenced sample was whole blood. These receptors were taken from an adult who was a healthcare worker with PCR-confirmed SARS-CoV-2 infection or an uninfected control (not recorded which).

This clonotype has only a few counts. The rearrangement joins TRBV20-1 to TRBJ2-1, with 10 bases lining up with TRBD1. CDR1 and CDR2 from the germline V gene are DFQATT and SNEGSKA (reference sequence). Trimming at V came to 5 bases and at J to 4 bases, leaving 5 bases not matched to a gene. The CDR3 runs 14 residues. The CDR3 bases are TGCAGTGCTGCGGGACAGGGGTCGTACAATGAGCAGTTCTTC. It translates to CSAAGQGSYNEQFF.

The genes are TRBV21-1 and TRBJ1-3; TRBD1 is the table's D call and was not checked against the DNA. TRBV21-1 is recorded as a pseudogene. The CDR3 length is 22 residues. CDR3 amino acids: CASSKRLLRGQGKSNSGNTIYF. The CDR3 coding sequence is TGTGCCAGCAGCAAAAGACTCCTACGGGGACAGGGGAAATCCAACTCTGGAAACACCATATATTTT.

This clonotype occurred many times. The rearrangement uses TRBV4-2 and TRBJ2-2, with 14 bases lining up with TRBD2. Germline lookup yields CDR1 LGHNA and CDR2 YNFKEQ. The CDR3 is 17 residues long. V gave up 4 bases and J gave up 7 bases; unmatched junction bases: 8. The CDR3 DNA is TGTGCCAGCAGCCCCGGGACTAGCGGGAGTGGAATCGGGGAGCTGTTTTTT. Encoded protein: CASSPGTSGSGIGELFF.

The chain combines TRBV11-3 with TRBJ2-1; no clear D. The germline gives CDR1 SGHNT, CDR2 YENEEA. V was trimmed by 1 base and J by 0 bases, leaving 7 bases between them. The CDR3 spans 15 residues. CDR3 protein: CASSLVSGSYNEQFF. CDR3 nucleotide sequence: TGTGCCAGCAGCTTAGTCTCTGGCTCCTACAATGAGCAGTTCTTC. Supplemented by reference TRBV11-3 and TRBJ2-1, the full variable domain reads EAGVVQSPRYKIIEKKQPVAFWCNPISGHNTLYWYLQNLGQGPELLIRYENEEAVDDSQLPKDRFSAERLKGVDSTLKIQPAELGDSAVYLCASSLVSGSYNEQFFGPGTRLTVL.

Worth noting for this clonotype: The DNA is omitted, as the CDR3 cannot be located on it reliably, and the CDR3 follows TCRdb's listing. The chain couples TRBV7-9 to TRBJ2-1; the DNA was not used to check the table's D call, TRBD1. The CDR3 is 15 residues long, counting both termini. From germline, CDR1 is SEHNR and CDR2 FQNEAQ (reference sequence). CDR3 region: CASTDGGFLENEQFF.

This clonotype was seen a handful of times. The gene calls are TRBV20-1 and TRBJ2-5, with TRBD2 identical over 10 bases. Losses at the gene ends were 6 bases for V and 4 bases for J; bases not matched to a gene: 11. Germline CDR1 DFQATT, CDR2 SNEGSKA (reference sequence). This CDR3 region has 15 residues. Here the CDR3 DNA reads TGCAGTGCCAACCCGGGACTAGCGAGTGGAGAGACCCAGTACTTC. Amino acids: CSANPGLASGETQYF.

This chain connects TRBV7-2 to TRBJ2-7; no clear D. V was pared by 5 bases and J by 2 bases, with 7 bases between. The CDR3 has 12 amino acids. Germline CDR1 is SGHTA and CDR2 is FQGNSA. The CDR3 DNA is TGTGCCAGCAGCCCCTCCCCCTACGAGCAGTACTTC. Its translation: CASSPSPYEQYF.

There are many counts of this clonotype. The chain is built from TRBV13 and TRBJ2-1; tentatively, D is TRBD1 (6 bases). CDR3 size: 15 residues. CDR1 and CDR2 (germline): PRHDT, FYEKMQ (reference sequence). V shed 3 bases and J shed 8 bases, with 17 bases lying between them. The chain's CDR3 is CASSLGRGVGHEQFF. In nucleotides, the CDR3 is TGTGCCAGCAGCTTGGGCAGGGGCGTGGGCCATGAGCAGTTCTTC.

This clonotype has only a few counts. The chain combines TRBV7-6 with TRBJ2-1, with D possibly called TRBD1 or TRBD2 (5 bases each). Germline V gene lookup returns CDR1 SGHVS and CDR2 FNYEAQ. V was shortened by 4 bases and J by 7 bases, with 11 bases between the two germline ends. CDR3 length: 13 amino acids. CDR3 protein: CASSYNWGNEQFF. Here the CDR3 DNA reads TGTGCCAGCAGCTATAACTGGGGGAATGAGCAGTTCTTC.

This chain joins TRBV29-1 and TRBJ2-7; weak D call: TRBD2 (6 bases). CDR1 and CDR2 from the germline V gene are SQVTM and ANQGSEA. The CDR3 is 12 amino acids. V was cut by 7 bases and J by 0 bases, with 10 bases left in between. This CDR3 reads CSAWGGSYEQYF. DNA for the CDR3: TGCAGCGCCTGGGGAGGCTCCTACGAGCAGTACTTC.

The sample holds a few counts of this clonotype. The V gene is TRBV11-2, the J gene TRBJ2-2; D remains ambiguous. The germline V and J ends were trimmed by 6 bases and 6 bases, with 17 bases remaining between them. CDR3 length: 15 amino acids. Per the germline V gene, CDR1 is SGHAT and CDR2 is FQNNGV. The CDR3 is CASSPGSLVPGELFF. DNA of the CDR3: TGTGCCAGCAGTCCCGGGTCCCTAGTCCCCGGGGAGCTGTTTTTT.

This clonotype was counted at least ten times. This rearrangement joins TRBV28 to TRBJ2-7, with a weak D call TRBD1 (6 bases). V was cut by 6 bases and J by 5 bases, with 17 bases left in between. Germline CDR1 MDHEN, CDR2 SYDVKM. The CDR3 is 14 amino acids. The CDR3 DNA reads TGTGCCAGCAGCCGATCTCCAAACAGGGACGAGCAGTACTTC. Protein sequence: CASSRSPNRDEQYF.

This clonotype turned up a few times. The chain carries TRBV12-3 or TRBV12-4 and TRBJ2-1, with 10 bases aligning to TRBD1. The CDR3 spans 15 residues. Trimming took 8 bases from V and 4 from J; bases not matched to a gene: 8. The CDR3 region is CASLGGQGSYNEQFF. The CDR3 bases are TGTGCCAGCTTGGGGGGACAGGGGAGTTACAATGAGCAGTTCTTC.

This clonotype turned up a few times. V gene TRBV3-1 combines with J gene TRBJ1-3; no clear D. The CDR3 spans 15 residues. CDR1 is LGHDT, CDR2 YNNKEL, per germline (reference sequence). Trimming left V 5 bases short and J 2 bases short, with 13 bases between. In DNA form, the CDR3 reads TGTGCCAGCAGCATCGGACCGCTCCCTGGAAACACCATATATTTT. This encodes CASSIGPLPGNTIYF.

This clonotype was seen repeatedly, ten times or more. The chain combines TRBV19 with TRBJ1-6; 8 positions agree with TRBD1. The CDR3 has 14 amino acids. V dropped 7 bases and J dropped 7; count of bases not matched to a gene: 6. Germline assignment: CDR1 LNHDA and CDR2 SQIVND (reference sequence). CDR3 in amino acids: CASTTTGVNSPLHF. DNA of the CDR3: TGTGCCAGTACCACGACAGGGGTCAATTCACCCCTCCACTTT. The variable domain in full, completed from reference TRBV19 and TRBJ1-6, reads DGGITQSPKYLFRKEGQNVTLSCEQNLNHDAMYWYRQDPGQGLRLIYYSQIVNDFQKGDIAEGYSVSREKKESFPLTVTSAQKNPTAFYLCASTTTGVNSPLHFGNGTRLTVT.

This clonotype came up many times. This chain connects TRBV27 to TRBJ2-7; D gene unclear. The CDR3 extends over 13 amino acids. Between the trimmed V and J ends, which lost 2 bases and 5 bases, there was a span of 10 bases. Germline V CDR1 and CDR2: MNHEY, SMNVEV (reference sequence). The CDR3 nucleotides are TGTGCCAGCAGTTTACCCGGACGCGACGAGCAGTACTTC. Translation: CASSLPGRDEQYF.

The chain has TRBV24-1 and TRBJ2-7; a possible D gene is TRBD2 (5 bases). Germline V gives CDR1 KGHDR, CDR2 SFDVKD. CDR3 size: 11 residues. DNA of the CDR3: TGTGGAGGGCAGGCGGGTTACGAGCAGTACTTC. Translation: CGGQAGYEQYF.

J is TRBJ2-5 and V is TRBV12-3 or TRBV12-4; D remains ambiguous. V lost 4 bases and J 0 bases, leaving 9 bases between the germline ends. The CDR3 is 14 residues long. The CDR3 region is CASSSLGNQETQYF. In DNA form, the CDR3 reads TGTGCCAGCAGTTCCTTGGGGAACCAAGAGACCCAGTACTTC.

This chain joins TRBV4-1 and TRBJ2-1; tentatively, D is TRBD1 or TRBD2 (5 bases each). V was shortened by 3 bases and J by 8 bases, with 8 bases between the two germline ends. The germline CDR1 and CDR2 sequences are MGHRA and YSYEKL. The CDR3 loop spans 12 amino acids. The chain's CDR3 is CASSQRGDEQFF. The CDR3 nucleotides read TGCGCCAGCAGCCAGAGAGGGGATGAGCAGTTCTTC.

The chain couples TRBV5-1 to TRBJ2-7; D not certain. The V gene's germline CDR1 is SGHRS and CDR2 YFSETQ. The CDR3 runs to 12 residues. Trimming cost V 0 bases and J 5 bases, with 6 bases left between them. The CDR3 region is CASSLEANEQYF. The DNA for the CDR3 is TGCGCCAGCAGCTTGGAAGCCAACGAGCAGTACTTC. The full variable domain, its missing parts supplied by reference TRBV5-1 and TRBJ2-7, is KAGVTQTPRYLIKTRGQQVTLSCSPISGHRSVSWYQQTPGQGLQFLFEYFSETQRNKGNFPGRFSGRQFSNSRSEMNVSTLELGDSALYLCASSLEANEQYFGPGTRLTVT.

This chain links TRBV5-1 with TRBJ2-5; no clear D gene. CDR1 is SGHRS, CDR2 YFSETQ, per germline. The CDR3 sequence is 16 residues long. Trimming took off 2 bases at V and 3 bases at J, with 17 bases between the two ends. The CDR3 DNA sequence: TGCGCCAGCAGCTTTTTTTCAAGTAACTTGAAAGAGACCCAGTACTTC. Protein product: CASSFFSSNLKETQYF.

The table lists this clonotype with a few counts. The chain uses TRBV7-3 and TRBJ2-1; a possible D gene is TRBD2 (6 bases). Germline CDR1 and CDR2: SGHTA and FQGTGA. The CDR3 sequence is 17 residues long. V was cut by 0 bases and J by 4 bases, with 16 bases left in between. The CDR3 bases are TGTGCCAGCAGCTTAACGACTGGGGCAGGGACTTACAATGAGCAGTTCTTC. It is translated as CASSLTTGAGTYNEQFF.

This chain connects TRBV29-1 to TRBJ2-3, with 7 bases identical to TRBD2. The CDR3 contains 14 residues. Looked up from germline, CDR1 is SQVTM and CDR2 is ANQGSEA. The V gene end was trimmed by 4 bases and the J gene end by 2 bases; junction bases not matched to a gene: 6. CDR3 bases: TGCAGCGTTGCGGCGGGAGCGGCCACAGATACGCAGTATTTT. Encoded protein: CSVAAGAATDTQYF.

The genes are TRBV15 and TRBJ2-7; D ambiguous. The germline V gene encodes CDR1 LNHNV and CDR2 YYDKDF (reference sequence). V dropped 0 bases and J dropped 4 bases, with 7 bases sitting between them. The CDR3 spans 13 residues. As DNA, the CDR3 is TGTGCCACCAGCAGAGATGGGAATTACGAGCAGTACTTC. It yields the protein CATSRDGNYEQYF.

CDR3 loop: CASSQDGGSSYEQYF. The DNA of the CDR3 is TGTGCCAGCAGCCAAGATGGGGGTAGCTCCTACGAGCAGTACTTC. This sequence joins TRBV3-1 and TRBJ2-7; tentatively, D is TRBD1 or TRBD2 (5 bases each). The V gene lost 0 bases and the J gene lost 0 bases, with 9 bases spanning the gap. This CDR3 comprises 15 residues. CDR1 is LGHDT, CDR2 YNNKEL, per germline (reference sequence).

The V call is TRBV3-1, the J call TRBJ2-2; 9 nucleotides agree with TRBD2. J lost 6 bases, V lost 8 bases, and 13 bases had no gene match. This CDR3 is built from 16 residues. Looked up from germline, CDR1 is LGHDT and CDR2 is YNNKEL (reference sequence). Here the CDR3 DNA reads TGTGCCAGCGACAAAAGGGTAGCGGGAGAACCCGGGGAGCTGTTTTTT. It encodes CASDKRVAGEPGELFF. The variable domain in full, with the rest retrieved from reference TRBV3-1 and TRBJ2-2, is DTAVSQTPKYLVTQMGNDKSIKCEQNLGHDTMYWYKQDSKKFLKIMFSYNNKELIINETVPNRFSPKSPDKAHLNLHINSLELGDSAVYFCASDKRVAGEPGELFFGEGSRLTVL.

A few counts support this clonotype. The rearrangement uses TRBV7-2 and TRBJ2-1; D possibly matches TRBD1 or TRBD2 (5 bases each). CDR1 and CDR2 (germline): SGHTA, FQGNSA. The CDR3 contains 14 residues. V lost 7 bases and J 1 base, leaving 11 bases between the germline ends. The CDR3 spells CASNGGVSYNEQFF. In nucleotides, the CDR3 is TGTGCCAGCAATGGGGGAGTGTCCTACAATGAGCAGTTCTTC.

The table lists this clonotype with many counts. The chain employs TRBV18 and TRBJ1-2; D uncertain. This CDR3 is 11 amino acids long. Trimming cost V 4 bases and J 5 bases, with 5 bases left between them. Germline V gene lookup returns CDR1 KGHSH and CDR2 LQKENI. The CDR3 bases are TGTGCCAGCTCACAGGAGTATGGCTACACCTTC. Encoded protein: CASSQEYGYTF.